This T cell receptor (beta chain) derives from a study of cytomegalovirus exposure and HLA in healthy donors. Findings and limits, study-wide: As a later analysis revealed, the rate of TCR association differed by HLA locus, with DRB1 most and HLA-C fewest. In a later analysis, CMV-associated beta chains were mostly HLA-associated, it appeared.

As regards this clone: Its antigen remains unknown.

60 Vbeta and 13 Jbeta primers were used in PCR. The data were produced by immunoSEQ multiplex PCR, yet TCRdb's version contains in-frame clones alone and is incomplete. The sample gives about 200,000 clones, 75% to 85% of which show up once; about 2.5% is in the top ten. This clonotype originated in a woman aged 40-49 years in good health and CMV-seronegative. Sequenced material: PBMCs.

Written as DNA, the CDR3 is TGTGCCAGCTCACCACCGTCGGGACAGGGAGTCTATGGCTACACCTTC. This gives the protein CASSPPSGQGVYGYTF. The gene calls are TRBV18 and TRBJ1-2; 9 bases fit TRBD1. Germline CDR1 is KGHSH and CDR2 is LQKENI. The trim removed 0 bases at V and 4 bases at J, leaving 6 bases unmatched. The CDR3 is 16 amino acids.